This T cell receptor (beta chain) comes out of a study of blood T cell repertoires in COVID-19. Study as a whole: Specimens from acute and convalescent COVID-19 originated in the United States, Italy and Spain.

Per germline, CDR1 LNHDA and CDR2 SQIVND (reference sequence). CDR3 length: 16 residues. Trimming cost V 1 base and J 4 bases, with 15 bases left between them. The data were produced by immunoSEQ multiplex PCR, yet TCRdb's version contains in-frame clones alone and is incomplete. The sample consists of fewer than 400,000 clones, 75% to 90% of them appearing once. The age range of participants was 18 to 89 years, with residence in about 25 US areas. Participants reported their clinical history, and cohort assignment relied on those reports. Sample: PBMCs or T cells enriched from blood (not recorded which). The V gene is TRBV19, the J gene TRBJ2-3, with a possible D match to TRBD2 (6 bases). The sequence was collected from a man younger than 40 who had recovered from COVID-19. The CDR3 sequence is CASSIVTAPGADTQYF. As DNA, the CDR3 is TGTGCCAGTAGTATAGTGACCGCGCCGGGGGCAGATACGCAGTATTTT. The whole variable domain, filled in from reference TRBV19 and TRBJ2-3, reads DGGITQSPKYLFRKEGQNVTLSCEQNLNHDAMYWYRQDPGQGLRLIYYSQIVNDFQKGDIAEGYSVSREKKESFPLTVTSAQKNPTAFYLCASSIVTAPGADTQYFGPGTRLTVL.